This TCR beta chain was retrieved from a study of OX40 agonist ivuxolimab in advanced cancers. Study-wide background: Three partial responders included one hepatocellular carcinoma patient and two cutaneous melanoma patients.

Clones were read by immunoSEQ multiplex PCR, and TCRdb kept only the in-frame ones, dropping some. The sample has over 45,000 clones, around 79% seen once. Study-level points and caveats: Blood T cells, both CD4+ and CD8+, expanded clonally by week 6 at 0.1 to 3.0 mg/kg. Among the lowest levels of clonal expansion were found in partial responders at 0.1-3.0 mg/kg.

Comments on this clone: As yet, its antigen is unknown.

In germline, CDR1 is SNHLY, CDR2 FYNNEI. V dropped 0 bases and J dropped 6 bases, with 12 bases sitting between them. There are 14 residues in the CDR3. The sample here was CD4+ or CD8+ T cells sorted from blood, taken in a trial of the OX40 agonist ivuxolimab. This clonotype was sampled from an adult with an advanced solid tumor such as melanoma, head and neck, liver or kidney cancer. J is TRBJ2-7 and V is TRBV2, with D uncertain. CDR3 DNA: TGTGCCAGCAGTGAAGCTGTCCCCCCGGGCGAGCAGTACTTC. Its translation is CASSEAVPPGEQYF.